This T cell receptor (beta chain) was documented in a study of beta chain features in type 1 diabetes. Study-wide findings and caveats: People with Type 1 diabetes carried modestly yet significantly shorter TCRB CDR3s in all four CD4+ subsets.

Naive, central memory, regulatory and stem cell-like memory cells within the CD4+ compartment were sorted using CD45RO/CCR7/CD25/CD127/CD95/CD27. Of the isolated RNA, all was reverse transcribed, and so the sequenced material was expressed TCRB transcripts. The data were produced by immunoSEQ multiplex PCR, yet TCRdb's version contains in-frame clones alone and is incomplete. The table lists approximately 140,000 clones, around a tenth of them singletons, with 0.55% to 0.75% in the top ten. J was trimmed by 4 bases and V by 5 bases; bases with no gene match: 8. Germline CDR1 SGHVS, CDR2 FQNEAQ. The CDR3 covers 16 residues. This clone was seen a handful of times. Its specificity is not known.

Source material: central memory CD4+ T cells from blood. The J gene is TRBJ2-7, the V gene TRBV7-8, with 13 bases aligning to TRBD2. The receptor was derived from a woman aged 40 to 49 in good health. CDR3 DNA sequence: TGTGCCAGCAGCCCCCGACTAGCGGGGGGTCTATACGAGCAGTACTTC. It specifies CASSPRLAGGLYEQYF. The complete variable domain, with remaining parts taken from reference TRBV7-8 and TRBJ2-7, reads GAGVSQSPRYKVAKRGQDVALRCDPISGHVSLFWYQQALGQGPEFLTYFQNEAQLDKSGLPSDRFFAERPEGSVSTLKIQRTQQEDSAVYLCASSPRLAGGLYEQYFGPGTRLTVT.